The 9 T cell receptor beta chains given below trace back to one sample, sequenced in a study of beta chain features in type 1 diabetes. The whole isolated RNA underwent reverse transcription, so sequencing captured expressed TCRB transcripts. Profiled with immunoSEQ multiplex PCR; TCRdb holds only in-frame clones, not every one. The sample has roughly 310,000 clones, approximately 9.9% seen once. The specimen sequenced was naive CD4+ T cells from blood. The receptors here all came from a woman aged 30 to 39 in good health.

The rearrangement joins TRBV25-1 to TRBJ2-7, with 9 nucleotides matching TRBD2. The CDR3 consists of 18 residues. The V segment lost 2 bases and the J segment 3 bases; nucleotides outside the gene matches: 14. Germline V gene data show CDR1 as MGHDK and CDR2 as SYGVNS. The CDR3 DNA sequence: TGTGCCAGCAGTGAACGGGGCAGGGAACTAGCGGGTATCTACGAGCAGTACTTC. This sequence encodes CASSERGRELAGIYEQYF.

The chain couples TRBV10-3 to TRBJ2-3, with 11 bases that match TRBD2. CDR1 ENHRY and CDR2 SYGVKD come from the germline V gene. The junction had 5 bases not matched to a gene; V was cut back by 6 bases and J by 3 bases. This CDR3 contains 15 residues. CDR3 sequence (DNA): TGTGCCATCAGGCTAGCGGGAGGTCCGACAGATACGCAGTATTTT. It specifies CAIRLAGGPTDTQYF.

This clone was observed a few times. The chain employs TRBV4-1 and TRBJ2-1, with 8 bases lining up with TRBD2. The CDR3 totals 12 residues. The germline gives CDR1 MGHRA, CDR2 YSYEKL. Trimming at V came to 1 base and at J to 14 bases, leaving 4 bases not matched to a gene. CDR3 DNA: TGCGCCAGCAGCCAAGCGGGGGGGGAGAAGTTCTTC. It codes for CASSQAGGEKFF.

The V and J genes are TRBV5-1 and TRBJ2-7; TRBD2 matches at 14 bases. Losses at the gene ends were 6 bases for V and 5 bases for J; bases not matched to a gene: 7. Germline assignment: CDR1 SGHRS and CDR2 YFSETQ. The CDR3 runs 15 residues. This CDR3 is CASKATSGRAHEQYF. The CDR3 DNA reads TGCGCCAGCAAAGCGACTAGCGGGAGGGCCCACGAGCAGTACTTC.

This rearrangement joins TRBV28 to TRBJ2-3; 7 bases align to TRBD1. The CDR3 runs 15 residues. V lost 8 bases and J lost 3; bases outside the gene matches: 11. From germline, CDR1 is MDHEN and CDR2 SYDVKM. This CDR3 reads CASSERGRETDTQYF. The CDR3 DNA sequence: TGTGCCAGCTCGGAAAGGGGGCGAGAAACAGATACGCAGTATTTT.

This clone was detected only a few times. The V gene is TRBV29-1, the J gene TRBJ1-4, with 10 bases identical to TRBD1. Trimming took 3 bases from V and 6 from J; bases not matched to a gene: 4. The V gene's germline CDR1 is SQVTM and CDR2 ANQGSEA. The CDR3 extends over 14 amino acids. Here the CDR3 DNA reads TGCAGCGTTGATAGGACAGGGGGGGATGAAAAACTGTTTTTT. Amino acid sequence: CSVDRTGGDEKLFF.

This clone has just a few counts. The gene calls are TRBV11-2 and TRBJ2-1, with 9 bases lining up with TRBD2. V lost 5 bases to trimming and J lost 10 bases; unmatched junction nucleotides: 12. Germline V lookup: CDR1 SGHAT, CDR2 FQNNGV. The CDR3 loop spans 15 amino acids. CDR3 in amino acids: CASSPNGAGGGEQFF. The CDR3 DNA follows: TGTGCCAGCAGCCCGAATGGCGCGGGAGGGGGGGAGCAGTTCTTC.

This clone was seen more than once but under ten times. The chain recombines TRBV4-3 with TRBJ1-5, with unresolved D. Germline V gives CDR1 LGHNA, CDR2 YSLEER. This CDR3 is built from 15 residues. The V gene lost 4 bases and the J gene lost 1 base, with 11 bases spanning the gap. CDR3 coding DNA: TGCGCCAGCAGCCGCCGGACTGACAGCAATCAGCCCCAGCATTTT. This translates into CASSRRTDSNQPQHF.

In nucleotides, the CDR3 is TGTGCCAAAACGGGGGGCCCACATGGCTACACCTTC. Protein sequence: CAKTGGPHGYTF. The rearrangement uses TRBV30 and TRBJ1-2; D perhaps matches TRBD1 (6 bases). The CDR3 has 12 residues. Germline assignment: CDR1 GTSNPN and CDR2 SVGIG (reference sequence). Trimming pared 8 bases from V and 6 bases from J, leaving 16 bases between.